This T cell receptor (beta chain) stems from a study of CDR3 diversity in severe acne. TCRdb reprocessed the PCR reads via MiXCR and lists one record per CDR3 protein. The sample has almost 85,000 distinct CDR3 sequences, approximately 51% seen once. The CDR3 loop spans 13 amino acids. Germline V gene sequence: CDR1 DFQATT, CDR2 SNEGSKA (reference sequence). Trimming stripped 3 bases from V and 7 bases from J, with 15 bases between. This clonotype is deemed medium-sized (0.01 to 0.1%). The chain uses TRBV20-1 and TRBJ1-2; D perhaps matches TRBD1 (5 bases). This TCR came from a male donor in good health, without acne. What was sequenced was blood. Written as DNA, the CDR3 is TGCAGTGCTAGCCGGGGCCGGGGCGGTGGCTACACCTTC. This codes for CSASRGRGGGYTF.